This T cell receptor (beta chain) was sequenced during a study of identical twins. The study, taken as a whole, reports: The study found excess low generation probability among twin-shared out-of-frame alpha sequences.

From the 5' RACE reads, TCRdb called clonotypes with MiXCR, one entry per CDR3 protein. The sample has approximately 240,000 distinct CDR3 sequences, about 14% seen once. As concerns this clonotype: The antigen remains undetermined.

The CDR3 loop spans 16 amino acids. In germline, CDR1 is KGHSH, CDR2 LQKENI. Germline trimming cut 3 bases from V and 5 bases from J; bases unmatched to any gene: 9. Material: memory (CD45RO+) T cells sorted from blood. The receptor's source is a woman between 18 and 29 years old in good health. The chain recombines TRBV18 with TRBJ1-1, with TRBD1 matching 10 bases. CDR3 loop: CASSPGTGVFSTEAFF. The CDR3 DNA reads as TGTGCCAGCTCACCCGGGACAGGGGTCTTTTCAACTGAAGCTTTCTTT. The whole variable domain, remainder taken from reference TRBV18 and TRBJ1-1, is NAGVMQNPRHLVRRRGQEARLRCSPMKGHSHVYWYRQLPEEGLKFMVYLQKENIIDESGMPKERFSAEFPKEGPSILRIQQVVRGDSAAYFCASSPGTGVFSTEAFFGQGTRLTVV.